The T cell receptor beta chain under discussion was sequenced for a study of T-cell reconstitution after alpha-beta-depleted transplantation in children listed by TCRdb under 2016. The study in broad terms: T-cell immune reconstitution after TCRalphabeta/CD19-depleted allogeneic hematopoietic cell transplantation in children was quantitatively tracked in the study by means of TCR repertoire profiling.

This clonotype was seen only a few times. Its cognate antigen has yet to be identified. Base qualities were left out, and no much larger clone turns up one base away. From the germline V gene, CDR1 is MNHNS and CDR2 is SASEGT. The CDR3, cysteine through phenylalanine, is 14 amino acids long. Only the CDR3 DNA stays, 42 bases, in frame from base 1. V is pruned by 5 bases and J by 3 bases, leaving 3 bases of the junction without a gene match. Library preparation used PCR. Sequencing instrument: Illumina HiSeq 2500. Molecular barcoding was employed in the preparation of TCR libraries, with unique molecular identifiers being used to normalize TCRbeta repertoire quantification. TCRdb's own reprocessing of the public reads used fastp at Q25 and MiXCR and kept productive beta chains. Every entry covers one CDR3 protein and lists the most common genes and DNA from its rows. The sample table holds 600,000 to 700,000 distinct CDR3 sequences, of which roughly 17% were seen once. Together, the top ten hold 1.1% of the sample.

The rearranged chain carries TRBV6-1 and TRBJ2-4, with 8 bases aligning to TRBD1. The TCR comes from a human donor who donated a stem cell graft to a child with acute myeloid leukemia. The material sequenced was PBMCs from the stem cell graft donor, taken from the stem cell graft. The CDR3 region: CASSPGTGKNIQYF. The base sequence is TGTGCCAGCAGTCCCGGGACAGGCAAAAACATTCAGTACTTC.